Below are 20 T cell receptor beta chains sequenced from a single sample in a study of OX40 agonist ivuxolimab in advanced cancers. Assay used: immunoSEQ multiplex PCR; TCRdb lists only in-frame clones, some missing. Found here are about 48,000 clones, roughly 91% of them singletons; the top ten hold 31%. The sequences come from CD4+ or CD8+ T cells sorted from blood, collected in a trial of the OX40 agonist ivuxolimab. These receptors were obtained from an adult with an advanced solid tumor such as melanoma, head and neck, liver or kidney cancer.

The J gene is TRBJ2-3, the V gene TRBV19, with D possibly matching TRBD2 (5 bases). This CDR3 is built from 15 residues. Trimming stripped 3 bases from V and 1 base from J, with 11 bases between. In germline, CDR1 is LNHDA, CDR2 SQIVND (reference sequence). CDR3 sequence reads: CASSMPLGGTDTQYF. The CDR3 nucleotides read TGTGCCAGTAGTATGCCCCTGGGAGGCACAGATACGCAGTATTTT.

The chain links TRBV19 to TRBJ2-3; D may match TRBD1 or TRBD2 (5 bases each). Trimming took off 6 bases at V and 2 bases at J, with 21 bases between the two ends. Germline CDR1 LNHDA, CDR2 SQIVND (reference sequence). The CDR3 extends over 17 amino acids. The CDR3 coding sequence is TGTGCCAGTAGCCTCACCCTAGGGACGCTCCCCACAGATACGCAGTATTTT. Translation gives CASSLTLGTLPTDTQYF.

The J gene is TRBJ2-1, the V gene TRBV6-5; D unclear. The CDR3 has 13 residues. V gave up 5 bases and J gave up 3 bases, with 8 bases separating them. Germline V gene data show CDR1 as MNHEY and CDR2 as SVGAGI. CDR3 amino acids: CASSQRDYNEQFF. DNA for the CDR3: TGTGCCAGCAGTCAGAGAGACTACAATGAGCAGTTCTTC.

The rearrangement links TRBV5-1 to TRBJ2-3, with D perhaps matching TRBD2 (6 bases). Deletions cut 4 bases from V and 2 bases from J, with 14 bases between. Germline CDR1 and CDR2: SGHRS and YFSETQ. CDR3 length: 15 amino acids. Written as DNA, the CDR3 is TGCGCCAGCAGCCGTACTAGCCGTACCACAGATACGCAGTATTTT. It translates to CASSRTSRTTDTQYF.

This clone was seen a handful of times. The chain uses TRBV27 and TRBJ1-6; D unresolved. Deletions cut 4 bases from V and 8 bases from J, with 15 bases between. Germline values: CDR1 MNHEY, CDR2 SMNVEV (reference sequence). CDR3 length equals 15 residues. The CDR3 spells CASSSTTAMYSPLHF. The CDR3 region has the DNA TGTGCCAGCAGTTCTACGACCGCTATGTATTCACCCCTCCACTTT.

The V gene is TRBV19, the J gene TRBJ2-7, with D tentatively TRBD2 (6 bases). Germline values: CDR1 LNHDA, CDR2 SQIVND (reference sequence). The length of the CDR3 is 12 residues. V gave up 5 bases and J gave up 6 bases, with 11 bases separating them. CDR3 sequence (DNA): TGTGCCAGTAGTTTCCACGGGGGCGAGCAGTACTTC. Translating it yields CASSFHGGEQYF.

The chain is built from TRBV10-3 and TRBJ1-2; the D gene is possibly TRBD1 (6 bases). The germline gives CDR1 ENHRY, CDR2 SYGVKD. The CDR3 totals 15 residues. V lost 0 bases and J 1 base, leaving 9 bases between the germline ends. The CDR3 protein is CAISESNRVNYGYTF. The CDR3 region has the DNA TGTGCCATCAGTGAGTCGAACAGGGTTAACTATGGCTACACCTTC.

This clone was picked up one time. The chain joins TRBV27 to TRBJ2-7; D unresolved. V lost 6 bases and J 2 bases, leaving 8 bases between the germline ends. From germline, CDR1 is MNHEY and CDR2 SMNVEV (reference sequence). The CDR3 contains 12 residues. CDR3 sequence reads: CASRGLAYEQYF. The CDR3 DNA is TGTGCCAGCAGGGGGTTGGCCTACGAGCAGTACTTC.

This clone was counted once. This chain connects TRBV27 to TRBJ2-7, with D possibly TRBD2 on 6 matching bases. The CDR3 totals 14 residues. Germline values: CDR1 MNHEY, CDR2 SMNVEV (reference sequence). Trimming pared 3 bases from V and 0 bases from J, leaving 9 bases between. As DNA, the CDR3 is TGTGCCAGCAGTTTGGGGACTGGCTCCTACGAGCAGTACTTC. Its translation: CASSLGTGSYEQYF.

In DNA form, the CDR3 reads TGTGCCAGTAGTATAGCGGGAGTCGTCGAAGATACGCAGTATTTT. Translated, it gives CASSIAGVVEDTQYF. The V and J genes are TRBV19 and TRBJ2-3; the D gene is possibly TRBD2 (6 bases). The CDR3 loop spans 15 amino acids. V lost 1 base, J lost 5 bases, and 13 bases lay in between. Per germline, CDR1 LNHDA and CDR2 SQIVND (reference sequence).

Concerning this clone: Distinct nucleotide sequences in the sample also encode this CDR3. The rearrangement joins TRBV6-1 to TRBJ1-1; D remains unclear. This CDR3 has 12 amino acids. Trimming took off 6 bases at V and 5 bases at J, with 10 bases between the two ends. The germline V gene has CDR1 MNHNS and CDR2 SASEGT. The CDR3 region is CASSVGETEAFF. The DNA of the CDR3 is TGTGCCAGCAGCGTTGGAGAGACTGAAGCTTTCTTT.

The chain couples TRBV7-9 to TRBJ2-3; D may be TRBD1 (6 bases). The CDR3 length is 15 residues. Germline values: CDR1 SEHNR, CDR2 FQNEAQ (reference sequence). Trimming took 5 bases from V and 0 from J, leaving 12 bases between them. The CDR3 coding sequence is TGTGCCAGCAGCCCGGACAGTTATAGCACAGATACGCAGTATTTT. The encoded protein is CASSPDSYSTDTQYF.

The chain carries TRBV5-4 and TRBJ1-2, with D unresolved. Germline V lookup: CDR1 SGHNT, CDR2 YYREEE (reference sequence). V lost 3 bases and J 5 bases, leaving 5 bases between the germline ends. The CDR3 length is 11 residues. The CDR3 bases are TGTGCCAGCAGCTCCCGATATGGCTACACCTTC. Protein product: CASSSRYGYTF.

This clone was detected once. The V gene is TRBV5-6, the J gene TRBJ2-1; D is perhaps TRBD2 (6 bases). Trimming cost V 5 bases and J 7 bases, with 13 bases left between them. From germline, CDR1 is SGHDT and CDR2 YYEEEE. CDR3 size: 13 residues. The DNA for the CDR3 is TGTGCCAGCAGAGTGGAGGGGCCAAATGAGCAGTTCTTC. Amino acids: CASRVEGPNEQFF.

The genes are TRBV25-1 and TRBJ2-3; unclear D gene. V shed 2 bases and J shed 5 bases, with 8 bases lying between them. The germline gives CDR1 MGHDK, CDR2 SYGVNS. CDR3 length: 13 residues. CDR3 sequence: CASSELPIDTQYF. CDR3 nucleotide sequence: TGTGCCAGCAGTGAACTTCCGATAGATACGCAGTATTTT.

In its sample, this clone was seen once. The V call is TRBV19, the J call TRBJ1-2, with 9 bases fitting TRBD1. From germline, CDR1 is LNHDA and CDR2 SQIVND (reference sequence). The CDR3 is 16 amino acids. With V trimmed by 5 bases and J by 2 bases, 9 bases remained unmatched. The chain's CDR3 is CASSDRTGVKNYGYTF. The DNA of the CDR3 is TGTGCCAGTAGTGACCGGACAGGGGTCAAAAACTATGGCTACACCTTC.

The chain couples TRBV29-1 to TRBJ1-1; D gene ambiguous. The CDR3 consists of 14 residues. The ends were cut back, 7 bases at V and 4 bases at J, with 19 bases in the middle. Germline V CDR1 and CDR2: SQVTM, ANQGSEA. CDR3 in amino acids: CSGDGGRLITEAFF. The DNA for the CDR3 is TGCAGCGGTGATGGCGGACGGTTAATCACTGAAGCTTTCTTT.

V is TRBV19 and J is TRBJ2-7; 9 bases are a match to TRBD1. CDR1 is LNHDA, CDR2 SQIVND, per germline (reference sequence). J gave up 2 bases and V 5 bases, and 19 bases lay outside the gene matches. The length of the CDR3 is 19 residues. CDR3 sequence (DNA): TGTGCCAGTAGTGGGGGGAGGGACAGGGATTTCCATGGGGCCTACGAGCAGTACTTC. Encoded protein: CASSGGRDRDFHGAYEQYF.

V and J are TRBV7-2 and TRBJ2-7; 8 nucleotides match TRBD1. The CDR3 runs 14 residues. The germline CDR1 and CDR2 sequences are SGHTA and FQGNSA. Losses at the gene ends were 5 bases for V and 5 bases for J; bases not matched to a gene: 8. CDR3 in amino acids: CASSDGQGLNEQYF. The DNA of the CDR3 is TGTGCCAGCAGCGACGGACAGGGTTTGAACGAGCAGTACTTC.

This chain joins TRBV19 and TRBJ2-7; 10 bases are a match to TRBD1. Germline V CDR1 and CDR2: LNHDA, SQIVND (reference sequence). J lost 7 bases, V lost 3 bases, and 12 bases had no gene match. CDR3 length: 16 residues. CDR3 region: CASSMFSGQGSWEQYF. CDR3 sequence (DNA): TGTGCCAGTAGTATGTTTTCGGGACAGGGGTCCTGGGAGCAGTACTTC. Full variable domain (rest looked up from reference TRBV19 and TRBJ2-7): DGGITQSPKYLFRKEGQNVTLSCEQNLNHDAMYWYRQDPGQGLRLIYYSQIVNDFQKGDIAEGYSVSREKKESFPLTVTSAQKNPTAFYLCASSMFSGQGSWEQYFGPGTRLTVT.